These 29 T cell receptor beta chains share one sample of origin, sequenced in a study of blood T cell repertoires in COVID-19. The repertoire was sequenced with immunoSEQ multiplex PCR; TCRdb's copy has only in-frame clones and lacks some. The sample has hundreds of thousands of clones; 85% to 90% are singletons. Sample: PBMCs or T cells enriched from blood (not recorded which). Source of these receptors: a man under 40 who had recovered from COVID-19.

The chain has TRBV5-1 and TRBJ1-1, with a weak D call TRBD1 (5 bases). V was shortened by 7 bases and J by 0 bases, with 13 bases between the two germline ends. Germline V gives CDR1 SGHRS, CDR2 YFSETQ. This CDR3 is built from 14 residues. In DNA form, the CDR3 reads TGCGCCAGCTCCCAGGGCGGACTGAACACTGAAGCTTTCTTT. This codes for CASSQGGLNTEAFF.

V is TRBV5-1 and J is TRBJ2-7; 10 nucleotides align to TRBD2. Germline loops: CDR1 SGHRS, CDR2 YFSETQ. V was pared by 4 bases and J by 6 bases, with 4 bases of the junction left unmatched. The CDR3 sequence is 13 residues long. CDR3 region: CASSQGLASEQYF. For the CDR3, the DNA is TGCGCCAGCAGCCAGGGACTAGCGAGCGAGCAGTACTTC.

The chain links TRBV5-1 to TRBJ2-7; D uncertain. CDR1 SGHRS and CDR2 YFSETQ come from the germline V gene. The V and J ends lost 2 bases and 5 bases respectively, with 5 bases between them. This CDR3 has 11 residues. CDR3 loop: CASSFLNEQYF. As DNA, the CDR3 is TGCGCCAGCAGCTTTCTAAACGAGCAGTACTTC.

The count of this clone is one. This chain joins TRBV18 and TRBJ1-1; D may be TRBD1 (5 bases). The germline gives CDR1 KGHSH, CDR2 LQKENI. This CDR3 has 15 residues. The V end lost 6 bases, the J end lost 3 bases, and 17 bases lay between the germline ends. The CDR3 region is CASSPRGTGYTEAFF. The CDR3 DNA reads as TGTGCCAGCTCTCCCCGAGGGACTGGGTACACTGAAGCTTTCTTT.

The rearrangement links TRBV2 to TRBJ1-2, with D uncertain. The CDR3 contains 13 residues. V gave up 1 base and J gave up 5 bases, with 8 bases separating them. Germline V gene data show CDR1 as SNHLY and CDR2 as FYNNEI. The CDR3 loop reads CASSEGHFYGYTF. The CDR3 nucleotides are TGTGCCAGCAGTGAAGGCCACTTTTATGGCTACACCTTC.

The rearrangement links TRBV19 to TRBJ1-1; TRBD1 matches 7 bases. The V segment lost 8 bases and the J segment 1 base; nucleotides outside the gene matches: 13. CDR1 is LNHDA, CDR2 SQIVND, per germline (reference sequence). The CDR3 loop spans 16 amino acids. This chain's CDR3 is CASYTGVREPNTEAFF. The CDR3, as DNA: TGTGCCAGTTATACAGGGGTCCGGGAGCCGAACACTGAAGCTTTCTTT. Using reference TRBV19 and TRBJ1-1 for the parts outside the CDR3, the full variable domain is DGGITQSPKYLFRKEGQNVTLSCEQNLNHDAMYWYRQDPGQGLRLIYYSQIVNDFQKGDIAEGYSVSREKKESFPLTVTSAQKNPTAFYLCASYTGVREPNTEAFFGQGTRLTVV.

The chain has TRBV30 and TRBJ2-5, with D possibly matching TRBD2 (6 bases). V was clipped by 1 base and J by 5 bases, with 14 bases between them. The CDR3 runs 14 residues. The germline V gene has CDR1 GTSNPN and CDR2 SVGIG (reference sequence). CDR3 bases: TGTGCCTGGAGTGGACGGGGGTTATTTGAGACCCAGTACTTC. Its translation: CAWSGRGLFETQYF.

The chain has TRBV7-8 and TRBJ1-1, with D possibly TRBD1 on 6 matching bases. The V gene's germline CDR1 is SGHVS and CDR2 FQNEAQ. The germline V and J ends were trimmed by 5 bases and 3 bases, with 16 bases remaining between them. The CDR3 has 15 residues. The CDR3 coding sequence is TGTGCCAGCAGCCCTAGACAGGTTACCCACACTGAAGCTTTCTTT. Its protein product is CASSPRQVTHTEAFF.

The V call is TRBV10-2, the J call TRBJ2-7; D gene ambiguous. Trimming took off 2 bases at V and 2 bases at J, with 10 bases between the two ends. The CDR3 runs to 14 residues. CDR1 and CDR2 from the germline V gene are WSHSY and SAAADI. CDR3 nucleotide sequence: TGCGCCAGCAGTGAGGCCGGGTCACCCTACGAGCAGTACTTC. It encodes CASSEAGSPYEQYF.

This clone has just one count. The rearrangement uses TRBV10-1 and TRBJ2-3; D may be TRBD2 (5 bases). V lost 2 bases, J lost 0 bases, and 9 bases lay in between. Germline assignment: CDR1 WNHNN and CDR2 SYGVQD (reference sequence). The CDR3 runs 15 residues. CDR3 protein: CASSERSGSTDTQYF. CDR3 DNA: TGCGCCAGCAGTGAGAGGAGCGGAAGCACAGATACGCAGTATTTT.

This clone occurred a few times. J is TRBJ2-5 and V is TRBV29-1; perhaps TRBD2 as D (6 bases). There are 13 residues in the CDR3. The germline V and J ends were trimmed by 4 bases and 4 bases, with 13 bases remaining between them. Looked up from germline, CDR1 is SQVTM and CDR2 is ANQGSEA. Written as DNA, the CDR3 is TGCAGCGTTGCTCTGCGGAGGGGAGAGACCCAGTACTTC. Its translation is CSVALRRGETQYF.

The J gene is TRBJ2-5, the V gene TRBV5-1; 9 nucleotides agree with TRBD2. The CDR3 length is 14 residues. J lost 5 bases, V lost 0 bases, and 2 bases had no gene match. CDR1 is SGHRS and CDR2 is YFSETQ in the germline V gene. For the CDR3, the DNA is TGCGCCAGCAGCTTGGATAGCGGGGGTGAGACCCAGTACTTC. This translates into CASSLDSGGETQYF.

The V call is TRBV27, the J call TRBJ1-2; D remains unclear. CDR3 length: 13 residues. Trimming cost V 6 bases and J 8 bases, with 16 bases left between them. Looked up from germline, CDR1 is MNHEY and CDR2 is SMNVEV (reference sequence). In DNA form, the CDR3 reads TGTGCCAGCAGCCCCGAAAACATGCTGGGCTACACCTTC. Translation: CASSPENMLGYTF.

The gene calls are TRBV6-5 and TRBJ2-2, with 7 bases aligning to TRBD1. Germline-derived CDR1 and CDR2 are MNHEY and SVGAGI. Trimming cost V 7 bases and J 0 bases; bases outside gene matches: 5. This CDR3 has 15 residues. CDR3 DNA sequence: TGTGCCAGCAAGAGGACAGGAACGAACACCGGGGAGCTGTTTTTT. This gives the protein CASKRTGTNTGELFF.

The chain links TRBV18 to TRBJ2-7; D ambiguous. This CDR3 has 15 amino acids. Germline CDR1 is KGHSH and CDR2 is LQKENI. V was shortened by 2 bases and J by 3 bases, with 14 bases between the two germline ends. The DNA of the CDR3 is TGTGCCAGCTCACCAGCCGCGGAGATTTACTACGAGCAGTACTTC. It is translated as CASSPAAEIYYEQYF.

The V call is TRBV2, the J call TRBJ2-1; D may be TRBD2 (5 bases). V dropped 4 bases and J dropped 1 base, with 5 bases sitting between them. CDR1 SNHLY and CDR2 FYNNEI come from the germline V gene. There are 13 residues in the CDR3. In DNA form, the CDR3 reads TGTGCCAGCAGTGGAGGGTCCTACAATGAGCAGTTCTTC. Its translation is CASSGGSYNEQFF. Complete variable domain (other parts from reference TRBV2 and TRBJ2-1): EPEVTQTPSHQVTQMGQEVILRCVPISNHLYFYWYRQILGQKVEFLVSFYNNEISEKSEIFDDQFSVERPDGSNFTLKIRSTKLEDSAMYFCASSGGSYNEQFFGPGTRLTVL.

The rearrangement joins TRBV4-1 to TRBJ2-1; a possible D gene is TRBD1 (5 bases). Trimming took 1 base from V and 3 from J, leaving 13 bases between them. The CDR3 runs 16 residues. Germline V CDR1 and CDR2: MGHRA, YSYEKL. The CDR3: CASSQARANLYNEQFF. CDR3 nucleotides: TGCGCCAGCAGCCAAGCCAGGGCCAACCTCTACAATGAGCAGTTCTTC.

The V and J genes are TRBV11-3 and TRBJ2-5, with D hard to call. There are 16 residues in the CDR3. Per the germline V gene, CDR1 is SGHNT and CDR2 is YENEEA. The V gene lost 4 bases and the J gene lost 2 bases, with 17 bases spanning the gap. The CDR3 region is CASSSPWSSFQETQYF. The CDR3 region has the DNA TGTGCCAGCAGCTCCCCCTGGAGCAGTTTTCAAGAGACCCAGTACTTC.

The J gene is TRBJ1-6, the V gene TRBV9, with D possibly being TRBD1 (6 bases). The CDR3 consists of 16 residues. Trimming removed 3 bases at V and 10 bases at J, with 20 bases between. Per the germline V gene, CDR1 is SGDLS and CDR2 is YYNGEE. In DNA form, the CDR3 reads TGTGCCAGCAGCGCCTCCTGGGGGCAGGGTAGCTCACCCCTCCACTTT. This translates into CASSASWGQGSSPLHF.

This sequence joins TRBV19 and TRBJ1-6, with TRBD1 matching over 8 bases. J was trimmed by 14 bases and V by 1 base; bases with no gene match: 7. The CDR3 totals 14 residues. Germline V gives CDR1 LNHDA, CDR2 SQIVND (reference sequence). In nucleotides, the CDR3 is TGTGCCAGTAGTATAGGAGGACAGGGTCTAACCCTCCACTTT. This codes for CASSIGGQGLTLHF.

This chain joins TRBV15 and TRBJ1-3, with D uncertain. Germline V gene data show CDR1 as LNHNV and CDR2 as YYDKDF (reference sequence). This CDR3 has 13 residues. The V gene lost 5 bases and the J gene lost 0 bases, with 5 bases spanning the gap. CDR3 DNA sequence: TGTGCCACCAGCGGGAGCTCTGGAAACACCATATATTTT. Amino acids: CATSGSSGNTIYF.

The chain employs TRBV3-1 (or the pseudogene TRBV3-2) and TRBJ2-1; TRBD1 matches 9 bases. V lost 4 bases to trimming and J lost 7 bases; unmatched junction nucleotides: 8. The germline gives CDR1 LGHDT, CDR2 YNNKEL (reference sequence). This CDR3 spans 15 amino acids. CDR3 sequence: CASSPGTGQRNEQFF. In nucleotides, the CDR3 is TGTGCCAGCAGCCCCGGGACAGGGCAGCGAAATGAGCAGTTCTTC.

V gene TRBV5-1 combines with J gene TRBJ1-1, with D perhaps TRBD1 (6 bases). CDR1 and CDR2 (germline): SGHRS, YFSETQ. The CDR3 has 15 amino acids. V was trimmed by 5 bases and J by 6 bases, leaving 20 bases between them. CDR3 nucleotide sequence: TGCGCCAGCAGACGGACAGACGGGGTGTCCGCTGAAGCTTTCTTT. Encoded protein: CASRRTDGVSAEAFF.

J is TRBJ2-1 and V is TRBV5-1; TRBD1 might be the D (5 bases). Trimming cost V 4 bases and J 8 bases, with 16 bases left between them. The CDR3 spans 14 residues. Germline V gene sequence: CDR1 SGHRS, CDR2 YFSETQ. Written as DNA, the CDR3 is TGCGCCAGCAGCAGTCAGGGTTCGACCGATGAGCAGTTCTTC. Translated: CASSSQGSTDEQFF.

Here the CDR3 reads CASSPGGYNSPLHF. The CDR3 coding sequence is TGTGCCAGCAGTCCGGGGGGTTATAATTCACCCCTCCACTTT. The chain joins TRBV27 to TRBJ1-6; perhaps TRBD1 as D (5 bases). The V end lost 5 bases, the J end lost 4 bases, and 9 bases lay between the germline ends. Germline V CDR1 and CDR2: MNHEY, SMNVEV (reference sequence). The CDR3 spans 14 residues.

The V and J genes are TRBV7-8 and TRBJ1-5, with D perhaps matching TRBD1 (6 bases). This CDR3 region has 16 residues. V was trimmed by 4 bases and J by 4 bases, leaving 17 bases between them. CDR1 and CDR2 (germline): SGHVS, FQNEAQ. The CDR3 region is CASSSYREGLNQPQHF. The CDR3 DNA sequence: TGTGCCAGCAGCTCATACAGGGAAGGCCTAAATCAGCCCCAGCATTTT.

This clone occurred a few times. The chain carries TRBV27 and TRBJ1-6; a weak D match, TRBD1 (6 bases). V gave up 5 bases and J gave up 8 bases, with 10 bases separating them. The CDR3 loop spans 13 amino acids. Germline V gives CDR1 MNHEY, CDR2 SMNVEV (reference sequence). The CDR3 DNA is TGTGCCAGCAGTAACAGGGAGTATTCACCCCTCCACTTT. It encodes CASSNREYSPLHF.

The rearrangement joins TRBV27 to TRBJ2-7; perhaps TRBD2 as D (5 bases). This CDR3 has 15 amino acids. Per germline, CDR1 MNHEY and CDR2 SMNVEV (reference sequence). V was shortened by 4 bases and J by 3 bases, with 16 bases between the two germline ends. The CDR3 reads CASSSPAVAVYEQYF. CDR3 DNA sequence: TGTGCCAGCAGTTCCCCAGCGGTTGCCGTCTACGAGCAGTACTTC.

V usage is TRBV4-1 and J usage is TRBJ1-5; 8 bases map to TRBD1. In germline, CDR1 is MGHRA, CDR2 YSYEKL. The CDR3 spans 15 residues. With 1 base clipped from V and 6 bases from J, the junction kept 5 bases outside the gene matches. CDR3 amino acids: CASSQATGDRQPQHF. In nucleotides, the CDR3 is TGCGCCAGCAGCCAAGCGACAGGGGATCGTCAGCCCCAGCATTTT.